This TCR beta chain stems from a study of cytomegalovirus exposure and HLA in healthy donors. Study background: There were approximately 80 million unique TCRs (from HLA-typed donors) in an early data release.

Whole-study results and caveats: Association of a missense DCLRE1C variant with TCR beta V- and J-gene trimming was reported in a later analysis.

CDR3 length: 15 residues. After removal of 5 bases from V and 1 base from J, the junction contained 5 bases not matched to a gene. The V gene's germline CDR1 is MDHEN and CDR2 SYDVKM. Researchers ran the PCR with 60 Vbeta and 13 Jbeta primers. Profiled with immunoSEQ multiplex PCR; TCRdb holds only in-frame clones, not every one. Of 100,000 to 150,000 clones listed, over 70% are singletons. Comments on this clone: What it recognizes is unknown.

V is TRBV28 and J is TRBJ1-3, with TRBD1 matching 7 bases. The sequencing input was PBMCs. The receptor was isolated from a middle-aged man in good health and CMV-seropositive. CDR3 nucleotide sequence: TGTGCCAGCAGTCTTAACAGGGGTTCTGGAAACACCATATATTTT. The encoded protein is CASSLNRGSGNTIYF.